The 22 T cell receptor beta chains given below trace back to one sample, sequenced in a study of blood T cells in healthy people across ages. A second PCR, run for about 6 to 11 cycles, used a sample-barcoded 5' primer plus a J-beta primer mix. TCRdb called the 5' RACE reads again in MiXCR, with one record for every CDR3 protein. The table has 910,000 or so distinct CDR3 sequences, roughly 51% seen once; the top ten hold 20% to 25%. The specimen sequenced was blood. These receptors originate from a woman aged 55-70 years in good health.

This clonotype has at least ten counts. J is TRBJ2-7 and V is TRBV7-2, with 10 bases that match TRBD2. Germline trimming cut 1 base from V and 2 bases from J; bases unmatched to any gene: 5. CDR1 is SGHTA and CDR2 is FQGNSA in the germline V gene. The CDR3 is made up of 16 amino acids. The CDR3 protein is CASSLGGTSAAYEQYF. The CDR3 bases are TGTGCCAGCAGCTTAGGTGGGACTAGCGCAGCCTACGAGCAGTACTTC.

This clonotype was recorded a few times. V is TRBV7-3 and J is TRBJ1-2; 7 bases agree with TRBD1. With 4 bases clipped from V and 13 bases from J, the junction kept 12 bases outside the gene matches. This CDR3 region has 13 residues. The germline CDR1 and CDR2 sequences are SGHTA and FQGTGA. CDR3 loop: CASSSNRDSQRTF. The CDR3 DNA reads TGTGCCAGCAGCTCCAACAGGGACAGCCAGCGCACCTTC.

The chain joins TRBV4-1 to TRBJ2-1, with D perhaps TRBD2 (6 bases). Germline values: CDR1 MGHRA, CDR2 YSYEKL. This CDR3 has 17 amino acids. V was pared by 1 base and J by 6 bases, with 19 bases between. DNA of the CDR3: TGCGCCAGCAGCCAAGCCGGATACTCGCGGGACTTCAATGAGCAGTTCTTC. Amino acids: CASSQAGYSRDFNEQFF.

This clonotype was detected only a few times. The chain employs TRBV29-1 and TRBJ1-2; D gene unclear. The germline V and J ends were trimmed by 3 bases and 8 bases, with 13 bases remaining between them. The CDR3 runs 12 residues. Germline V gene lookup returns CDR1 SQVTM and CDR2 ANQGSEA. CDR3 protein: CSVDHPAGGYTF. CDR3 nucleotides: TGCAGCGTTGACCACCCGGCTGGCGGCTACACCTTC.

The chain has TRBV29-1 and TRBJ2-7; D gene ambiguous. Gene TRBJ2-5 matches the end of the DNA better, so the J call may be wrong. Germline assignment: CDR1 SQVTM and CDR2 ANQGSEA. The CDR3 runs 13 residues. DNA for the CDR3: TGCAGCGTTAGACACCCCGGCCAGGAGACCCAGTACTTC. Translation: CSVRHPGQETQYF.

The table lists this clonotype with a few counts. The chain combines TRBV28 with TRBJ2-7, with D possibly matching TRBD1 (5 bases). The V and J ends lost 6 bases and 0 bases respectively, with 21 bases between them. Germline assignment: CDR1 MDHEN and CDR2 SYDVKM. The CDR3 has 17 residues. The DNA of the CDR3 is TGTGCCAGCAGCCCCCTCAGCCGCAGGGTCAACTCCTACGAGCAGTACTTC. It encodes CASSPLSRRVNSYEQYF. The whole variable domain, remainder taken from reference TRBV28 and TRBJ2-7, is DVKVTQSSRYLVKRTGEKVFLECVQDMDHENMFWYRQDPGLGLRLIYFSYDVKMKEKGDIPEGYSVSREKKERFSLILESASTNQTSMYLCASSPLSRRVNSYEQYFGPGTRLTVT.

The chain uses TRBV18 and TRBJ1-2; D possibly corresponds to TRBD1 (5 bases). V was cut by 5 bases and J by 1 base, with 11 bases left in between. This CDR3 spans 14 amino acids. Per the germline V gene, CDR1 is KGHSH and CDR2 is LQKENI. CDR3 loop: CASSNGAGNYGYTF. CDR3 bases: TGTGCCAGCTCAAACGGGGCCGGTAACTATGGCTACACCTTC. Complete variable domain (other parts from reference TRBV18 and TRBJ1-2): NAGVMQNPRHLVRRRGQEARLRCSPMKGHSHVYWYRQLPEEGLKFMVYLQKENIIDESGMPKERFSAEFPKEGPSILRIQQVVRGDSAAYFCASSNGAGNYGYTFGSGTRLTVV.

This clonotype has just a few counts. CDR3 nucleotides: TGTGCCAGCAGCCCTTGGAAAGAGACCCAGTACTTC. Protein sequence: CASSPWKETQYF. V and J are TRBV28 and TRBJ2-5; unclear D gene. This CDR3 comprises 12 residues. Germline values: CDR1 MDHEN, CDR2 SYDVKM. V gave up 6 bases and J gave up 3 bases, with 8 bases separating them.

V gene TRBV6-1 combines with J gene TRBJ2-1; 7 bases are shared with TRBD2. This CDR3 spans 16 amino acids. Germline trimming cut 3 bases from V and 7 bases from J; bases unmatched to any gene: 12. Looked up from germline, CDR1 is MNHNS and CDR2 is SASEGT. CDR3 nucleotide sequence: TGTGCCAGCAGTGACCTGAGGCGGGAGAGTAGGAATGAGCAGTTCTTC. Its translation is CASSDLRRESRNEQFF.

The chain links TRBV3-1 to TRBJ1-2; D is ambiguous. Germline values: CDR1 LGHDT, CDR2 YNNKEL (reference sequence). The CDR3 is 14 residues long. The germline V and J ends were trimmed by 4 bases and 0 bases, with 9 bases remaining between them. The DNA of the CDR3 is TGTGCCAGCAGCCCGAACCAGGCTAACTATGGCTACACCTTC. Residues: CASSPNQANYGYTF.

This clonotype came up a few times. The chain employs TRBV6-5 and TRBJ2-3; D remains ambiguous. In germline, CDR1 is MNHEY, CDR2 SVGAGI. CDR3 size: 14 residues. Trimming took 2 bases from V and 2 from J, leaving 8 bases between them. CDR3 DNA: TGTGCCAGCAGTTACGGCACTTACACAGATACGCAGTATTTT. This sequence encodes CASSYGTYTDTQYF.

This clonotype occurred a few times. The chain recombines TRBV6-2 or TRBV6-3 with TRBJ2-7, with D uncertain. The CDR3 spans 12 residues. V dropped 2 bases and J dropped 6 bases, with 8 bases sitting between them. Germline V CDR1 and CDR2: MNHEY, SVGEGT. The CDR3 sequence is CASSYVGFEQYF. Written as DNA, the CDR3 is TGTGCCAGCAGTTACGTGGGCTTCGAGCAGTACTTC.

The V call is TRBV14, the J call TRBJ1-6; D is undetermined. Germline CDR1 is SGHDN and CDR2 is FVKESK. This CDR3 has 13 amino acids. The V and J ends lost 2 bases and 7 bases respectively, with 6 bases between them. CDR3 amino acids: CASSQQINSPLHF. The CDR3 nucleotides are TGTGCCAGCAGCCAACAAATAAATTCACCCCTCCACTTT. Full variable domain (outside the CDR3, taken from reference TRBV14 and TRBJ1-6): EAGVTQFPSHSVIEKGQTVTLRCDPISGHDNLYWYRRVMGKEIKFLLHFVKESKQDESGMPNNRFLAERTGGTYSTLKVQPAELEDSGVYFCASSQQINSPLHFGNGTRLTVT.

CDR3 protein: CSAASTSGVKTQYF. CDR3 coding DNA: TGCAGCGCCGCGTCGACTAGCGGGGTAAAGACCCAGTACTTC. This rearrangement joins TRBV29-1 to TRBJ2-5; 11 positions match TRBD2. Germline loops: CDR1 SQVTM, CDR2 ANQGSEA. V lost 7 bases and J lost 6; bases outside the gene matches: 10. The CDR3 loop spans 14 amino acids.

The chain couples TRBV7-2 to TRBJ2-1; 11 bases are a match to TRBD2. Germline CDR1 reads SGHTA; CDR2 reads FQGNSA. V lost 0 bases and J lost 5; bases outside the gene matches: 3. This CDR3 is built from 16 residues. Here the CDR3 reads CASSLALLAGDNEQFF. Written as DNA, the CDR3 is TGTGCCAGCAGCTTAGCATTACTAGCGGGAGACAATGAGCAGTTCTTC.

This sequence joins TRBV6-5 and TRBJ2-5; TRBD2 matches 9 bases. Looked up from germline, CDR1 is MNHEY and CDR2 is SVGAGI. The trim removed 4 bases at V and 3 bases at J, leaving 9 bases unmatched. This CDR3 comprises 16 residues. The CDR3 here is CASSSLSGSREETQYF. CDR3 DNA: TGTGCCAGCAGTTCTCTTAGCGGGAGTCGGGAAGAGACCCAGTACTTC.

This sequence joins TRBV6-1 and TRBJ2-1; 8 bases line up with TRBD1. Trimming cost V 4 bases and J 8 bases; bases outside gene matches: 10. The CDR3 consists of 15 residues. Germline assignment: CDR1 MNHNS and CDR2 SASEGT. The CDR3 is CASSGTGHLVDEQFF. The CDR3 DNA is TGTGCCAGCAGTGGGACAGGGCACTTGGTGGATGAGCAGTTCTTC.

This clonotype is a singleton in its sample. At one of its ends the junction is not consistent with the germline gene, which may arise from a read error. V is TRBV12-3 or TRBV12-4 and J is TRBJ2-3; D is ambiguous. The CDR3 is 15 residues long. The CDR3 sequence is CASSRPTGRTDAQYF. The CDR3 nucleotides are TGTGCCAGCAGCCGCCCGACTGGACGCACAGATGCGCAGTATTTT.

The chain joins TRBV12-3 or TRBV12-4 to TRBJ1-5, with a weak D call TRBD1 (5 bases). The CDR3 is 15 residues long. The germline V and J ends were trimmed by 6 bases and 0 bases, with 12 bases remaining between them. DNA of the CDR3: TGTGCCAGCAGCTGGGACCAAAGTAGCAATCAGCCCCAGCATTTT. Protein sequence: CASSWDQSSNQPQHF.

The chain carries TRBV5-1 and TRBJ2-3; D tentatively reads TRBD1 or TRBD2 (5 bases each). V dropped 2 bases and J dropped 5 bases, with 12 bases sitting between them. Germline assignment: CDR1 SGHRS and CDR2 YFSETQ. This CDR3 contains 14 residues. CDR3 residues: CASSFRGDGDTQYF. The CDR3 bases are TGCGCCAGCAGCTTTAGGGGAGATGGAGATACGCAGTATTTT. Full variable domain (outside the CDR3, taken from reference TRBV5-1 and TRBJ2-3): KAGVTQTPRYLIKTRGQQVTLSCSPISGHRSVSWYQQTPGQGLQFLFEYFSETQRNKGNFPGRFSGRQFSNSRSEMNVSTLELGDSALYLCASSFRGDGDTQYFGPGTRLTVL.

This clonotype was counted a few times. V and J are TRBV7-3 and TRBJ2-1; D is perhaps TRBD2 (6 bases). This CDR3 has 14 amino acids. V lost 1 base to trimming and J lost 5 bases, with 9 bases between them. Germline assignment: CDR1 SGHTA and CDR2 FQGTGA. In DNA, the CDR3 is TGTGCCAGCAGCTTAAGCGGGGTAAACAATGAGCAGTTCTTC. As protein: CASSLSGVNNEQFF.

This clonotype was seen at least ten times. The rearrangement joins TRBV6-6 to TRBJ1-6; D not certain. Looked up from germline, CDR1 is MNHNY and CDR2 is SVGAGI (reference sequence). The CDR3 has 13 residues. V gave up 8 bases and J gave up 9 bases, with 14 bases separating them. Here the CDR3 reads CASLAKQGSPLHF. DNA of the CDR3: TGTGCCAGCCTGGCCAAGCAAGGTTCACCCCTCCACTTT.